This T cell receptor (beta chain) was sequenced for a study of blood T cell repertoires in COVID-19 (dated by TCRdb to the early 2020s). In terms of the full investigation: Samples from collaborators originated in the United States, Italy and Spain and spanned both the acute and convalescent phases of COVID-19. The material from the prospective study consisted of cDNA or gDNA derived from T cells, B-cell-depleted T cells, or PBMCs. The dataset comprised deeply sampled blood TCRbeta repertoires from subjects exposed to, actively infected with, or recovered from COVID-19. The repertoires were released in a freely available public database intended as a resource for research on the immune response to SARS-CoV-2. Samples were obtained from the ongoing ImmuneRACE study (first 160 participants) and from about 1,300 subjects provided by 6 global collaborators. A de-identified subject ID, COVID-19 status, age in years and sex were almost always included in the sample metadata. HLA class I and class II types, where available, came from metadata supplied by the sample provider rather than from assay-based typing.

The immunoSEQ Assay, a bias-controlled multiplex PCR, was used to amplify TCRbeta CDR3 regions from genomic DNA. For the original study's pipeline: Nucleated cell counts per sample were estimated from amplification of reference gene primers within the assay. Sequence reads were collapsed and filtered to measure the absolute abundance of every unique TCRbeta CDR3 rearrangement. For each sample, productive Simpson clonality was calculated by taking the square root of Simpson's diversity index across productive rearrangements. TCRdb mirrors the immuneACCESS table, restricted to in-frame sequences. Some clones are absent from its copies; in checked studies, under half trace to an unresolved V gene, and the reason for the others is unknown. The V and J calls and clone size were taken over from that table, and D and trimming were inferred from the DNA. The sample includes over 85,000 clones, with 85% to 90% observed a single time. Clones ranked in the top ten supply roughly 1.2% of the sample.

What the authors observed across the whole study: The quantity of clinical and demographic metadata differed by source and by participant and was supplied without curation.

Concerning this clone itself: Which antigen it targets is not known. No base quality information exists; no much larger clone differs at one position.

The CDR1 and CDR2 encoded by the germline V gene (reference sequence) are SEHNR and FQNEAQ. The junction shows trimming of 3 bases on V and 4 bases on J, plus 13 bases between the germline ends. There are 15 amino acids in the CDR3, from cysteine to phenylalanine inclusive. Here the CDR3 DNA is all that survives: 45 bases in frame from base 1. Whole blood was collected in K2EDTA tubes by collaborating institutions according to the institutions' own protocols. For TCRbeta analysis, collaborators shipped samples as frozen whole blood, isolated PBMCs, or DNA extracted from either of those sample types.

The sample was peripheral blood. This TCR was sampled from a human donor in a cohort sampled during active COVID-19. Recombination connected TRBV7-9 to TRBJ1-5; the D gene cannot be named for sure. The nucleotides are TGTGCCAGCAGCTTGGGAGGGCTTGTAAATCAGCCCCAGCATTTT. Translation gives CASSLGGLVNQPQHF.